Below are 9 T cell receptor beta chains sequenced from a single sample in a study of cytomegalovirus exposure and HLA in healthy donors. Clones were read by immunoSEQ multiplex PCR, and TCRdb kept only the in-frame ones, dropping some. The sample holds 250,000 to 350,000 clones, roughly 90% seen once. The source material was PBMCs. The receptor set was obtained from a woman in her 30s in good health and CMV-seropositive.

V and J are TRBV28 and TRBJ1-5, with TRBD1 identical over 10 bases. The CDR3 contains 17 residues. Germline V gene lookup returns CDR1 MDHEN and CDR2 SYDVKM. J lost 4 bases, V lost 6 bases, and 12 bases had no gene match. In nucleotides, the CDR3 is TGTGCCAGCAGCTATTCCGGGACAGGGGCCAGAAATCAGCCCCAGCATTTT. This gives the protein CASSYSGTGARNQPQHF. The full variable domain, rest sourced from reference TRBV28 and TRBJ1-5, is DVKVTQSSRYLVKRTGEKVFLECVQDMDHENMFWYRQDPGLGLRLIYFSYDVKMKEKGDIPEGYSVSREKKERFSLILESASTNQTSMYLCASSYSGTGARNQPQHFGDGTRLSIL.

The chain carries TRBV7-3 and TRBJ2-1; no firm D call. The CDR3 spans 13 residues. Germline V gives CDR1 SGHTA, CDR2 FQGTGA. The V and J ends lost 1 base and 6 bases respectively, with 7 bases between them. The CDR3 bases are TGTGCCAGCAGCTTAAGTGAACTCAATGAGCAGTTCTTC. Translation gives CASSLSELNEQFF.

The rearrangement joins TRBV28 to TRBJ2-4; D may be TRBD1 or TRBD2 (5 bases each). V was clipped by 1 base and J by 0 bases, with 10 bases between them. The CDR3 extends over 16 amino acids. Looked up from germline, CDR1 is MDHEN and CDR2 is SYDVKM. CDR3 loop: CASSLSGTLAKNIQYF. The DNA for the CDR3 is TGTGCCAGCAGTTTATCCGGGACCCTAGCCAAAAACATTCAGTACTTC. The full variable domain, in which reference TRBV28 and TRBJ2-4 provide the parts outside the CDR3, is DVKVTQSSRYLVKRTGEKVFLECVQDMDHENMFWYRQDPGLGLRLIYFSYDVKMKEKGDIPEGYSVSREKKERFSLILESASTNQTSMYLCASSLSGTLAKNIQYFGAGTRLSVL.

The chain uses TRBV2 and TRBJ1-6, with a tentative D call TRBD1 (6 bases). Germline V gene data show CDR1 as SNHLY and CDR2 as FYNNEI. Trimming cost V 5 bases and J 7 bases, with 9 bases left between them. This CDR3 has 13 amino acids. The CDR3 is CASSNTGNSPLHF. CDR3 DNA: TGTGCCAGCAGTAATACAGGGAATTCACCCCTCCACTTT.

The V call is TRBV5-6, the J call TRBJ1-4; D call uncertain. Germline CDR1 is SGHDT and CDR2 is YYEEEE. The CDR3 totals 16 residues. V lost 1 base and J lost 0, with 10 bases in between. The chain's CDR3 is CASSLPAQATNEKLFF. The CDR3 DNA reads TGTGCCAGCAGCTTGCCTGCACAAGCAACTAATGAAAAACTGTTTTTT.

J is TRBJ1-1 and V is TRBV4-3; D remains ambiguous. V lost 0 bases, J lost 5 bases, and 7 bases lay in between. Germline values: CDR1 LGHNA, CDR2 YSLEER. This CDR3 has 13 amino acids. CDR3 nucleotide sequence: TGCGCCAGCAGCCAAGATTGGGGAACTGAAGCTTTCTTT. Amino acids: CASSQDWGTEAFF.

This chain uses TRBV11-3 with TRBJ2-3; D call uncertain. Trimming took 1 base from V and 1 from J, leaving 18 bases between them. This CDR3 region has 18 residues. Germline assignment: CDR1 SGHNT and CDR2 YENEEA. This CDR3 reads CASSLVAARTRGTDTQYF. In DNA, the CDR3 is TGTGCCAGCAGCTTAGTAGCCGCTCGGACGCGAGGCACAGATACGCAGTATTTT.

The chain recombines TRBV30 with TRBJ2-4; D gene uncertain. Trimming took off 0 bases at V and 0 bases at J, with 6 bases between the two ends. From germline, CDR1 is GTSNPN and CDR2 SVGIG (reference sequence). This CDR3 comprises 14 residues. The CDR3 is CAWSVLLAKNIQYF. Here the CDR3 DNA reads TGTGCCTGGAGTGTACTACTAGCCAAAAACATTCAGTACTTC.

CDR3 loop: CASRRQDMNTEAFF. As DNA, the CDR3 is TGTGCCAGCCGCCGGCAGGACATGAACACTGAAGCTTTCTTT. This chain connects TRBV6-1 to TRBJ1-1, with a possible D match to TRBD1 (5 bases). V was clipped by 8 bases and J by 0 bases, with 13 bases between them. This CDR3 contains 14 residues. The germline V gene has CDR1 MNHNS and CDR2 SASEGT.